The T cell receptor beta chain under discussion was sequenced for a study of T-cell memory formation after mild COVID-19. This clonotype was detected a few times. TCRdb re-called the 5' RACE reads with MiXCR, one entry per CDR3 protein. The sample has almost 350,000 distinct CDR3 sequences, roughly 20% seen once. There are 16 residues in the CDR3. The germline CDR1 and CDR2 sequences are SEHNR and FQNEAQ (reference sequence). Trimming shortened V by 1 base and J by 5 bases, and 17 bases separated the two germline ends. The chain couples TRBV7-9 to TRBJ2-5; TRBD1 might be the D (5 bases). The material sequenced was PBMCs or a T cell subset sorted from them (not recorded which). This clonotype was sampled from a man younger than 35 who had mild COVID-19 (a few samples of this study predate the infection). Cell type and time point are not known. Written as DNA, the CDR3 is TGTGCCAGCAGCTTAGGGGCCCCAGGGATCGGGGAGACCCAGTACTTC. Amino acid sequence: CASSLGAPGIGETQYF. Based on the CDR3 plus reference TRBV7-9 and TRBJ2-5, the full variable domain is DTGVSQNPRHKITKRGQNVTFRCDPISEHNRLYWYRQTLGQGPEFLTYFQNEAQLEKSRLLSDRFSAERPKGSFSTLEIQRTEQGDSAMYLCASSLGAPGIGETQYFGPGTRLLVL.